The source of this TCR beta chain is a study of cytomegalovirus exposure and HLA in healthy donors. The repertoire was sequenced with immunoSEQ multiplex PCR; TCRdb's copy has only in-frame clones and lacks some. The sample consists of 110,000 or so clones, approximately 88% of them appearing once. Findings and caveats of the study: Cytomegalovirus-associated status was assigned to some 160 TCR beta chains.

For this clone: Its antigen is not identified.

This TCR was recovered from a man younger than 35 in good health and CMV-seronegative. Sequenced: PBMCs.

CDR3 sequence: CASSWDGTSSTDTQYF. The CDR3 DNA reads TGTGCCAGCAGCTGGGACGGGACAAGTAGCACAGATACGCAGTATTTT. The rearrangement joins TRBV5-8 to TRBJ2-3; maybe TRBD1 (6 bases). CDR3 length: 16 amino acids. Germline lookup yields CDR1 SGHTS and CDR2 YDEGEE. V was pared by 3 bases and J by 0 bases, with 14 bases between.